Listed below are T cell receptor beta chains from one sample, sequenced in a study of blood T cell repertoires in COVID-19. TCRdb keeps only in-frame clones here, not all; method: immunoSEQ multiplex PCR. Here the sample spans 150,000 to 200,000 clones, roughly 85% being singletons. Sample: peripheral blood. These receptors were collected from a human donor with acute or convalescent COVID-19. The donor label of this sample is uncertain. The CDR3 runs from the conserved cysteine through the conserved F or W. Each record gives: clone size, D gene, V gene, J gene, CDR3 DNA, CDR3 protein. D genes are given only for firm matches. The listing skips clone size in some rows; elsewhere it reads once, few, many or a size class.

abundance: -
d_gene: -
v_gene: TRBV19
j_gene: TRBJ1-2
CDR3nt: TGTGCCAGTAGTATGACAGCGAACTATGGCTACACCTTC
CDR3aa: CASSMTANYGYTF

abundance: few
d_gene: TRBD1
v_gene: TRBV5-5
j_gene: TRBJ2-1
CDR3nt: TGTGCCAGCAGCTTGAGGGGACAGGGATACAATGAGCAGTTCTTC
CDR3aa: CASSLRGQGYNEQFF

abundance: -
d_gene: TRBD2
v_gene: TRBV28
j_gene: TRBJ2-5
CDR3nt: TGTGCCAGCAGTTTACCGGGACTAGAAGAGACCCAGTACTTC
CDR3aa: CASSLPGLEETQYF

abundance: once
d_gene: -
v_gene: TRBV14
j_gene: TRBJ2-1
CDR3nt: TGTGCCAGCAGCCAAGATCGAGGGTTCTCCTACAATGAGCAGTTCTTC
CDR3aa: CASSQDRGFSYNEQFF

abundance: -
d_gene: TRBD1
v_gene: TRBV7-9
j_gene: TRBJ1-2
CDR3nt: TGTGCCAGCAGCCTGGGACAGGGAAGAACCTATGGCTACACCTTC
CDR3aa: CASSLGQGRTYGYTF

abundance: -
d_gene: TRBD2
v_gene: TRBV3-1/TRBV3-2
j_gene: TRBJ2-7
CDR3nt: TGTGCCAGCAGCCAAGATCTCACTAGCGGGGGCCACGAGCAGTACTTC
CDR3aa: CASSQDLTSGGHEQYF

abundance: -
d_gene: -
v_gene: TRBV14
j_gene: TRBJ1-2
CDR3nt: TGTGCCAGCAGCCAAGTAGGTAGGACACTGCCTGGCTACACCTTC
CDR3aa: CASSQVGRTLPGYTF

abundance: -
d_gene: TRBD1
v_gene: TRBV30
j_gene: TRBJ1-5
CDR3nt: TGTGCCTGGAGTCATCGGGACAGGGGACATCAGCCCCAGCATTTT
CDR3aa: CAWSHRDRGHQPQHF

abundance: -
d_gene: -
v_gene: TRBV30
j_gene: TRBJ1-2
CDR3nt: TGTGCCTATAGAGCGGGGGCCCTGCGGTATGGCTACACCTTC
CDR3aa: CAYRAGALRYGYTF

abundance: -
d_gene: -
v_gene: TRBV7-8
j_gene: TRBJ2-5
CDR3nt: TGTGCCAGCAGCCCCCTAGCAAAGACCCAGTACTTC
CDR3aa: CASSPLAKTQYF

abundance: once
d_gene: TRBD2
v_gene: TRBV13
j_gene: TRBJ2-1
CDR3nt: TGTGCCAGCAGCTTCCGGACTAGCGGGGCCAATGAGCAGTTCTTC
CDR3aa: CASSFRTSGANEQFF

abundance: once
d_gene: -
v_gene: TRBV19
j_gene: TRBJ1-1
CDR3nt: TGTGCCAGTAGTGTTCGAGAGGGCACTGAAGCTTTCTTT
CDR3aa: CASSVREGTEAFF

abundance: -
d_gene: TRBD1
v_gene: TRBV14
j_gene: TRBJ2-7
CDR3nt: TGTGCCAGCAGCCAAAGACAGGGCGTAAGAATGAACGAGCAGTACTTC
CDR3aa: CASSQRQGVRMNEQYF

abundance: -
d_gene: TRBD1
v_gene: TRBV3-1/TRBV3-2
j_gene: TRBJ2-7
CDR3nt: TGTGCCAGCAGCTTCGGGACAGGGTCCTACGAGCAGTACTTC
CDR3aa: CASSFGTGSYEQYF

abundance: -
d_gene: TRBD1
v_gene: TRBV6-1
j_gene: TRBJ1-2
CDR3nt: TGTGCCAGCAGTGAAGCCGGGACAGTATATGGCTACACCTTC
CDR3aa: CASSEAGTVYGYTF

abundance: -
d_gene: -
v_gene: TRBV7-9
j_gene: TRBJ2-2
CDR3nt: TGTGCCAGCAGCAGCAGCTCAGGGGATGACGGGGAGCTGTTTTTT
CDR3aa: CASSSSSGDDGELFF

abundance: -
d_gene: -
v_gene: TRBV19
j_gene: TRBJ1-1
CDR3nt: TGTGCCAGTAGTCCTCATGGTAGACAGCTGAACACTGAAGCTTTCTTT
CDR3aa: CASSPHGRQLNTEAFF

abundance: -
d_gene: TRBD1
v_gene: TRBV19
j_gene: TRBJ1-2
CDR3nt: TGTGCCAGTAGCTGGACAGGGGGCTCTAACTATGGCTACACCTTC
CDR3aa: CASSWTGGSNYGYTF

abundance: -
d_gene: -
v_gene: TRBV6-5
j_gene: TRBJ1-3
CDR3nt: TGTGCCAGCGCCGACGGGAACCTCTCTGGAAACACCATATATTTT
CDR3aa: CASADGNLSGNTIYF

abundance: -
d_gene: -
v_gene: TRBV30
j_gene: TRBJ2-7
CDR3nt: TGTGCCTGGAGTGACCGACAAACTGCCCGGTCGGTAAGGGAGCAGTACTTC
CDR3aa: CAWSDRQTARSVREQYF

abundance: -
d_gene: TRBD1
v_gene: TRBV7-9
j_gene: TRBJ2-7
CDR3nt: TGTGCCAGCAGCGAGGACAGGGGGCGTGAGCAGTACTTC
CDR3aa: CASSEDRGREQYF

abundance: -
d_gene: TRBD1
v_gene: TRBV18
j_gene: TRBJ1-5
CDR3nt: TGTGCCAGCTCATCACAGGGGGTTGAGCCCCAGCATTTT
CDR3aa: CASSSQGVEPQHF

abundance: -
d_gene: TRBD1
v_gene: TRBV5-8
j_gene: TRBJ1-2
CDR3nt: TGTGCCAGCAGCGGCGCCTGGACAGGACGGTACACCTTC
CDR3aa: CASSGAWTGRYTF

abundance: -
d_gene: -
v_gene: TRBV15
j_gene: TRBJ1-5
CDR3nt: TGTGCCACCAGCAGAGACGGGCGGGGTCCCCAGCCCCAGCATTTT
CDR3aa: CATSRDGRGPQPQHF

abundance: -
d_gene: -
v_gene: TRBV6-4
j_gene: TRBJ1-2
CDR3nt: TGTGCCAGCAGTGACTCACCAGGGCCCGGTTCCTATGGCTACACCTTC
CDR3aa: CASSDSPGPGSYGYTF

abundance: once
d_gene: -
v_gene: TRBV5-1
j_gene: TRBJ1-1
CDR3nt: TGCGCCAGCAGCACGGGGGGGAACACTGAAGCTTTCTTT
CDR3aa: CASSTGGNTEAFF

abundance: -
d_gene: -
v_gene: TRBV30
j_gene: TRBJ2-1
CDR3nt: TGTGCCTGGAGGGCCTCTCACCCGACTTCAGGGGAGTTCTTC
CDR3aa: CAWRASHPTSGEFF

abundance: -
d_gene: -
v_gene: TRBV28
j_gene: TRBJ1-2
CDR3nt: TGTGCCAGCGCCCTACAGGACTATGGCTACACCTTC
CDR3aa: CASALQDYGYTF

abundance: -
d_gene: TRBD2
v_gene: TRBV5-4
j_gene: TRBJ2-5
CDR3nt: TGTGCCAGCATCCCGTCGGGGGGGCGCAAGGAGACCCAGTACTTC
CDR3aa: CASIPSGGRKETQYF

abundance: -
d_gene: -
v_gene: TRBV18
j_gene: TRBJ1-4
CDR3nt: TGTGCCAGCTCACCACGGAGAGCAACTAATGAAAAACTGTTTTTT
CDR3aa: CASSPRRATNEKLFF

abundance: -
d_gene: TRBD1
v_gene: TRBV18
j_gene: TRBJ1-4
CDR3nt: TGTGCCAGCTCACGGGACAGGGAAAATGAAAAACTGTTTTTT
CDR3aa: CASSRDRENEKLFF

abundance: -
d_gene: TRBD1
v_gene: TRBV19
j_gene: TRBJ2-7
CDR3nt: TGTGCCAGTAGTCCAGGGACAGTCTACGAGCAGTACTTC
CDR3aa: CASSPGTVYEQYF

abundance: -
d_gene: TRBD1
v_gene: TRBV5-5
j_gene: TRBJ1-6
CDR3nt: TGTGCCAGCAGTTCTCGGGACAGGGAATCTTCACCCCTCCACTTT
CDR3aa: CASSSRDRESSPLHF

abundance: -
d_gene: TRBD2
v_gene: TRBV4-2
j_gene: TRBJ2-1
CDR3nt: TGTGCCAGCAGCCCCGGGACTAGCGGACTCAATGAGCAGTTCTTC
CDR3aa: CASSPGTSGLNEQFF

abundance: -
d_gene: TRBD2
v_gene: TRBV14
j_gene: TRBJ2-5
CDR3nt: TGTGCCAGCAGCGCTAACCTAGCGGGGGGGCCTCGGGAGACCCAGTACTTC
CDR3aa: CASSANLAGGPRETQYF

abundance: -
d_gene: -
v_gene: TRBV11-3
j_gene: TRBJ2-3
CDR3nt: TGTGCCAGCAGCCGGGGGGACACGAACTCGAATACGCAGTATTTT
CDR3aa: CASSRGDTNSNTQYF

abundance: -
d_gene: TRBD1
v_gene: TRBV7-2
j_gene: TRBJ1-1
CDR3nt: TGTGCCAGCAGCTTCGACAGGGGAAGAGGTACTGAAGCTTTCTTT
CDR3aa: CASSFDRGRGTEAFF

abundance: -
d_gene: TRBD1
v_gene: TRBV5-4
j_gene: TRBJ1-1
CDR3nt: TGTGCCAGCAGCCCCCGACAGGGAACCTACACTGAAGCTTTCTTT
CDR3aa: CASSPRQGTYTEAFF

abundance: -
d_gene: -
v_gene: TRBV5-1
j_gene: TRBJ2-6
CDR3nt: TGCGCCAGCAGCTATTATTCTGGGGCCAACGTCCTGACTTTC
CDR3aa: CASSYYSGANVLTF

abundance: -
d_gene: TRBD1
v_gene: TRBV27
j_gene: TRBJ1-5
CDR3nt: TGTGCCAGCAGTTTAGAGGGACAGAAGCGCAATCAGCCCCAGCATTTT
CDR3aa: CASSLEGQKRNQPQHF

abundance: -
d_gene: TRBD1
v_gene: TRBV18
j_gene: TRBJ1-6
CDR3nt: TGTGCCAGCTCACCCCGTGGAGGGGGCGAGTATAATTCACCCCTCCACTTT
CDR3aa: CASSPRGGGEYNSPLHF

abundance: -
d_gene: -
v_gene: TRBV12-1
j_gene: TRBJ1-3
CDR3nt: TGTGCCAGCAGCCCCCGAGGGACAGGGGGCTCTGGAAACACCATATATTTT
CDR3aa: CASSPRGTGGSGNTIYF

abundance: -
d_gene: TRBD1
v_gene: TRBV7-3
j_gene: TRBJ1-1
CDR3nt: TGTGCCAGCAGCCCAAGGGTAGGGGGCGAAGCTTTCTTT
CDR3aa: CASSPRVGGEAFF

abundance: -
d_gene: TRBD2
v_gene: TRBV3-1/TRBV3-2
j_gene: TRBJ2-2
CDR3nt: TGTGCCAGCAGCCAGGAGCGGGGGTTGACCGGGGAGCTGTTTTTT
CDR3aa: CASSQERGLTGELFF

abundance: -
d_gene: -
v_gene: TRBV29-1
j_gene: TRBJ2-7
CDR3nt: TGCAGCGTTCTGGAGCCGTCCTCCCTCTACGAGCAGTACTTC
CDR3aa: CSVLEPSSLYEQYF

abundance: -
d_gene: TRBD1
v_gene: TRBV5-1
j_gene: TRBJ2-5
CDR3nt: TGCGCCAGCAGCCCCGGGACAGGAAAAGAGACCCAGTACTTC
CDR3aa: CASSPGTGKETQYF

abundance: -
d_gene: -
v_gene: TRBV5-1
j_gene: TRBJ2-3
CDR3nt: TGCGCCAGCAGCTCGCCCAGAGATAGCCGGCCTCGCCCAGATACGCAGTATTTT
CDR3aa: CASSSPRDSRPRPDTQYF

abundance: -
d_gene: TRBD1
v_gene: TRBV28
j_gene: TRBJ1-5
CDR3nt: TGTGCCAGCAGTCCATCGGGACAGGGGAAGGGTCAGCCCCAGCATTTT
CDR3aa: CASSPSGQGKGQPQHF

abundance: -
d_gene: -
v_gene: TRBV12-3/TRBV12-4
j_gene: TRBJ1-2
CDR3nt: TGTGCCAGCAGTTTAGCGGCCTATGGCTACACCTTC
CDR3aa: CASSLAAYGYTF

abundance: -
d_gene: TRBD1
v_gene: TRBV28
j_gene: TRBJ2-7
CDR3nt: TGTGCCAGCAGTTTAATAAGGGGGCCATACGAGCAGTACTTC
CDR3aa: CASSLIRGPYEQYF

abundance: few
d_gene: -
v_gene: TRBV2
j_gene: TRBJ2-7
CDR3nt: TGTGCCAGCAGACAGGGCAATACAGCGTACGAGCAGTACTTC
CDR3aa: CASRQGNTAYEQYF

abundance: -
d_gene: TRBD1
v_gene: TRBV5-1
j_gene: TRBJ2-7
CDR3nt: TGCGCCAGCAGCTTGACCGGGACAGGGTTCTACGAGCAGTACTTC
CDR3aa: CASSLTGTGFYEQYF

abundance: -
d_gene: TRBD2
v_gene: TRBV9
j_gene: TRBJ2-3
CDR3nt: TGTGCCAGCAGCGTAGGGCTAGCGGGGGGTGGAGATACGCAGTATTTT
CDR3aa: CASSVGLAGGGDTQYF

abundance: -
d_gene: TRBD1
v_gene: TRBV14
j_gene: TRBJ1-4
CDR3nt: TGTGCCAGCAGCCAAGATCTAGGACAGGGGCCCGAAAAACTGTTTTTT
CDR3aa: CASSQDLGQGPEKLFF

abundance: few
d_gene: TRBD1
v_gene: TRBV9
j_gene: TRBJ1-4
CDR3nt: TGTGCCAGCAGCGACGGGACAGGGAGACATGAAAAACTGTTTTTT
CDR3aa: CASSDGTGRHEKLFF